The 10 T cell receptor beta chains presented below share a single source sample, sequenced in a study of blood T cell repertoires in COVID-19 (dated by TCRdb to about 2020). Libraries came from the immunoSEQ multiplex PCR assay. TCRdb stores this immuneACCESS table with in-frame sequences only. Part of the clones is absent; in the studies checked, under half of the shortfall reflects unresolved V genes, and no reason is known for the rest. Across this sample there are roughly 460,000 clones, with about 87% seen only once. 0.8% to 1% of the sample is taken by the ten largest. Sequenced: peripheral blood. The receptors come from a man younger than 35 with COVID-19, enrolled during active disease.

This chain links TRBV15 with TRBJ1-5, with D hard to call. CDR1 and CDR2 from the germline V gene are LNHNV and YYDKDF (reference sequence). This CDR3 region has 18 residues. V lost 0 bases to trimming and J lost 0 bases, with 15 bases between them. The CDR3 coding sequence is TGTGCCACCAGCAGAGATCCGCGGTCGGAAGGTAGCAATCAGCCCCAGCATTTT. It translates to CATSRDPRSEGSNQPQHF.

The chain is built from TRBV5-6 and TRBJ2-1, with D hard to call. V was clipped by 1 base and J by 7 bases, with 9 bases between them. The germline CDR1 and CDR2 sequences are SGHDT and YYEEEE. The CDR3 totals 13 residues. CDR3 in amino acids: CASSLSSLNEQFF. The CDR3 coding sequence is TGTGCCAGCAGCTTGTCCTCCCTGAATGAGCAGTTCTTC.

The chain's CDR3 is CASSPSTESSYEQYF. CDR3 nucleotides: TGTGCCAGCAGTCCGTCGACGGAGTCCTCCTACGAGCAGTACTTC. V and J are TRBV6-5 and TRBJ2-7, with no clear D. V shed 5 bases and J shed 0 bases, with 14 bases lying between them. This CDR3 region has 15 residues. The germline CDR1 and CDR2 sequences are MNHEY and SVGAGI.

The genes are TRBV27 and TRBJ2-5; D perhaps matches TRBD2 (5 bases). V was shortened by 5 bases and J by 7 bases, with 20 bases between the two germline ends. From germline, CDR1 is MNHEY and CDR2 SMNVEV (reference sequence). The CDR3 contains 15 residues. CDR3 DNA: TGTGCCAGCAGTAGGGAACACAGCCCTGGAGGGACCCAGTACTTC. Translating gives CASSREHSPGGTQYF.

J is TRBJ1-4 and V is TRBV12-3 or TRBV12-4; D gene ambiguous. Trimming took 2 bases from V and 11 from J, leaving 9 bases between them. The CDR3 has 12 amino acids. The CDR3 sequence: CASSLNLEKLFF. CDR3 DNA sequence: TGTGCCAGCAGTTTAAATTTGGAGAAACTGTTTTTT.

In DNA, the CDR3 is TGTGCCAGCAGTACCGACAGGGGGTCCTATGGCTACACCTTC. It codes for CASSTDRGSYGYTF. This chain connects TRBV6-5 to TRBJ1-2; 9 bases fit TRBD1. This CDR3 is 14 amino acids long. The V gene's germline CDR1 is MNHEY and CDR2 SVGAGI. V lost 5 bases, J lost 4 bases, and 5 bases stayed unmatched.

The V and J genes are TRBV2 and TRBJ2-3, with TRBD2 matching 10 bases. Germline lookup yields CDR1 SNHLY and CDR2 FYNNEI. Losses at the gene ends were 3 bases for V and 5 bases for J; bases not matched to a gene: 8. The CDR3 has 16 amino acids. This CDR3 is CASSERLAGVRDTQYF. Written as DNA, the CDR3 is TGTGCCAGCAGTGAGCGTCTAGCGGGAGTAAGAGATACGCAGTATTTT.

The chain employs TRBV5-1 and TRBJ1-1; the D is unclear. Germline CDR1 reads SGHRS; CDR2 reads YFSETQ. The germline V and J ends were trimmed by 1 base and 2 bases, with 9 bases remaining between them. The CDR3 extends over 14 amino acids. The CDR3 region has the DNA TGCGCCAGCAGCTTGACAACCTCTAACACTGAAGCTTTCTTT. Amino acids: CASSLTTSNTEAFF.

The gene calls are TRBV3-1 (or the pseudogene TRBV3-2) and TRBJ2-1; D gene unclear. The ends were cut back, 6 bases at V and 7 bases at J, with 13 bases in the middle. Per germline, CDR1 LGHDT and CDR2 YNNKEL (reference sequence). The CDR3 contains 13 residues. The CDR3 sequence is CASSHLEYNEQFF. The DNA for the CDR3 is TGTGCCAGCAGTCACCTTGAGTATAATGAGCAGTTCTTC.

V usage is TRBV18 and J usage is TRBJ1-1, with D possibly being TRBD1 (6 bases). The germline CDR1 and CDR2 sequences are KGHSH and LQKENI. Trimming took off 6 bases at V and 1 base at J, with 21 bases between the two ends. This CDR3 spans 17 amino acids. CDR3 residues: CASSHQTVTDRNTEAFF. The CDR3 DNA reads TGTGCCAGCTCCCACCAAACCGTTACGGACAGGAACACTGAAGCTTTCTTT. The full variable domain, with the rest looked up from reference TRBV18 and TRBJ1-1, is NAGVMQNPRHLVRRRGQEARLRCSPMKGHSHVYWYRQLPEEGLKFMVYLQKENIIDESGMPKERFSAEFPKEGPSILRIQQVVRGDSAAYFCASSHQTVTDRNTEAFFGQGTRLTVV.